The next 16 T cell receptor beta chains were all read from a single sample in a study of blood T cell repertoires in COVID-19. The protocol was immunoSEQ multiplex PCR, while the TCRdb copy is restricted to in-frame clones and leaves out a portion. The table has 300,000 to 450,000 clones, 80% to 90% seen once. Sequenced: PBMCs or T cells enriched from blood (not recorded which). The receptor set was obtained from a man aged 40-50 years in a cohort exposed to, infected with or recovered from COVID-19 (not recorded which).

This clone occurred once. The sample holds other DNA sequences that translate to the same CDR3. This chain joins TRBV7-9 and TRBJ2-7, with a possible D match to TRBD1 (6 bases). V was trimmed by 5 bases and J by 7 bases, leaving 12 bases between them. The germline gives CDR1 SEHNR, CDR2 FQNEAQ (reference sequence). This CDR3 contains 12 residues. Here the CDR3 reads CASSVRGREQYF. The CDR3 DNA reads as TGTGCCAGCAGCGTCAGGGGTAGGGAGCAGTACTTC.

The chain uses TRBV28 and TRBJ2-7; 7 bases are shared with TRBD1. The CDR3 runs to 15 residues. Trimming cost V 5 bases and J 2 bases; bases outside gene matches: 9. The germline gives CDR1 MDHEN, CDR2 SYDVKM. The CDR3 region has the DNA TGTGCCAGCAGTGAGTTACAGGGGAAGACCTACGAGCAGTACTTC. It encodes CASSELQGKTYEQYF.

There are a few counts of this clone. The V call is TRBV11-1, the J call TRBJ1-1; 8 bases line up with TRBD1. Germline lookup yields CDR1 SGHAT and CDR2 FQDESV (reference sequence). V lost 5 bases and J lost 8; bases outside the gene matches: 7. This CDR3 has 13 amino acids. This chain's CDR3 is CASSRTGLVEAFF. The CDR3 coding sequence is TGTGCCAGCAGCAGGACAGGGCTGGTAGAAGCTTTCTTT.

The rearrangement joins TRBV4-1 to TRBJ2-5; D call uncertain. Between the trimmed V and J ends, which lost 1 base and 2 bases, there was a span of 8 bases. The length of the CDR3 is 14 residues. In germline, CDR1 is MGHRA, CDR2 YSYEKL. The CDR3, as DNA: TGCGCCAGCAGCCAAGTCTCACAGCAAGAGACCCAGTACTTC. Translated: CASSQVSQQETQYF.

The genes are TRBV19 and TRBJ2-7; 7 bases agree with TRBD2. The CDR3 is 15 amino acids. V shed 3 bases, J shed 1 base, and the junction held 6 bases outside the gene matches. Germline V gene lookup returns CDR1 LNHDA and CDR2 SQIVND (reference sequence). CDR3 sequence reads: CASSIGSGPSYEQYF. As DNA, the CDR3 is TGTGCCAGTAGTATTGGTAGCGGGCCGTCCTACGAGCAGTACTTC.

The chain joins TRBV11-2 to TRBJ1-1; no clear D. The V gene lost 3 bases and the J gene lost 1 base, with 9 bases spanning the gap. The CDR3 is 14 amino acids. Per the germline V gene, CDR1 is SGHAT and CDR2 is FQNNGV. DNA for the CDR3: TGTGCCAGCAGCTTGCGACAAGGGAACACTGAAGCTTTCTTT. This translates into CASSLRQGNTEAFF. The entire variable domain, with the rest obtained from reference TRBV11-2 and TRBJ1-1, is as follows: EAGVAQSPRYKIIEKRQSVAFWCNPISGHATLYWYQQILGQGPKLLIQFQNNGVVDDSQLPKDRFSAERLKGVDSTLKIQPAKLEDSAVYLCASSLRQGNTEAFFGQGTRLTVV.

This chain uses TRBV9 with TRBJ1-2; 7 bases align to TRBD1. Per germline, CDR1 SGDLS and CDR2 YYNGEE. J lost 4 bases, V lost 3 bases, and 9 bases had no gene match. This CDR3 is built from 15 residues. The CDR3 DNA sequence: TGTGCCAGCAGCGCTCAAGGGGGCATTTCCTATGGCTACACCTTC. It specifies CASSAQGGISYGYTF.

The V gene is TRBV5-1, the J gene TRBJ2-5; 9 bases match TRBD2. Germline lookup yields CDR1 SGHRS and CDR2 YFSETQ. V lost 2 bases, J lost 5 bases, and 4 bases stayed unmatched. The CDR3 totals 14 residues. The CDR3 region is CASSFLAGPETQYF. The CDR3 bases are TGCGCCAGCAGCTTTCTAGCGGGGCCTGAGACCCAGTACTTC.

The rearrangement links TRBV4-1 to TRBJ2-1; 15 positions agree with TRBD2. The CDR3 runs 17 residues. Looked up from germline, CDR1 is MGHRA and CDR2 is YSYEKL. V lost 0 bases, J lost 9 bases, and 6 bases stayed unmatched. Here the CDR3 DNA reads TGCGCCAGCAGCCAAGAAGTGGGACTAGCGGGGGGCACTGAGCAGTTCTTC. Translating it yields CASSQEVGLAGGTEQFF.

This clone was recorded once. CDR3 sequence: CASRMGQVAYNEQFF. The CDR3 DNA reads as TGCGCCAGCAGAATGGGACAGGTAGCCTACAATGAGCAGTTCTTC. The chain is built from TRBV5-1 and TRBJ2-1; 8 positions match TRBD1. The germline CDR1 and CDR2 sequences are SGHRS and YFSETQ. The CDR3 contains 15 residues. The trim removed 5 bases at V and 2 bases at J, leaving 6 bases unmatched. Complete variable domain (other parts from reference TRBV5-1 and TRBJ2-1): KAGVTQTPRYLIKTRGQQVTLSCSPISGHRSVSWYQQTPGQGLQFLFEYFSETQRNKGNFPGRFSGRQFSNSRSEMNVSTLELGDSALYLCASRMGQVAYNEQFFGPGTRLTVL.

The rearrangement links TRBV4-1 to TRBJ2-1; TRBD2 matches 11 bases. The V segment lost 5 bases and the J segment 0 bases; nucleotides outside the gene matches: 15. CDR3 length equals 20 residues. The germline CDR1 and CDR2 sequences are MGHRA and YSYEKL. For the CDR3, the DNA is TGCGCCAGCAGCTATACCGGGACTAGCGGTTACCTAAGCTCCTACAATGAGCAGTTCTTC. Translation: CASSYTGTSGYLSSYNEQFF.

The chain couples TRBV30 to TRBJ1-2; D call uncertain. Germline V gives CDR1 GTSNPN, CDR2 SVGIG (reference sequence). V was pared by 0 bases and J by 4 bases, with 15 bases between. CDR3 size: 15 residues. This CDR3 is CAWSVSGLSGYGYTF. CDR3 DNA: TGTGCCTGGAGTGTATCGGGTTTAAGTGGCTATGGCTACACCTTC.

The chain uses TRBV18 and TRBJ2-7; TRBD2 aligns across 9 bases. This CDR3 is built from 16 residues. Germline CDR1 KGHSH, CDR2 LQKENI. The V gene end was trimmed by 4 bases and the J gene end by 3 bases; junction bases not matched to a gene: 10. This chain's CDR3 is CASSLAAGGSGYEQYF. The CDR3 nucleotides read TGTGCCAGCTCACTGGCAGCGGGAGGCTCAGGCTACGAGCAGTACTTC.

Many counts were recorded for this clone. The chain uses TRBV27 and TRBJ2-7; 7 bases are shared with TRBD2. V lost 2 bases, J lost 2 bases, and 6 bases stayed unmatched. The CDR3 has 15 amino acids. Germline CDR1 MNHEY, CDR2 SMNVEV (reference sequence). CDR3 residues: CASSLGGRGAYEQYF. The CDR3 DNA reads TGTGCCAGCAGTTTAGGGGGGAGGGGAGCCTACGAGCAGTACTTC.

CDR3 protein: CASSEVGQGGAGYTF. CDR3 bases: TGTGCCAGCAGTGAAGTAGGACAGGGTGGTGCTGGCTACACCTTC. The chain is built from TRBV2 and TRBJ1-2; 8 bases agree with TRBD1. The germline V gene has CDR1 SNHLY and CDR2 FYNNEI. With V trimmed by 1 base and J by 7 bases, 8 bases remained unmatched. This CDR3 is built from 15 residues.

This chain connects TRBV9 to TRBJ2-7; 10 bases are a match to TRBD2. The CDR3 sequence is 16 residues long. Trimming at V came to 0 bases and at J to 6 bases, leaving 9 bases not matched to a gene. Per the germline V gene, CDR1 is SGDLS and CDR2 is YYNGEE. The CDR3 bases are TGTGCCAGCAGCGTAGTCCCTAGCGGGAGTCCCGGCGAGCAGTACTTC. Translating it yields CASSVVPSGSPGEQYF.